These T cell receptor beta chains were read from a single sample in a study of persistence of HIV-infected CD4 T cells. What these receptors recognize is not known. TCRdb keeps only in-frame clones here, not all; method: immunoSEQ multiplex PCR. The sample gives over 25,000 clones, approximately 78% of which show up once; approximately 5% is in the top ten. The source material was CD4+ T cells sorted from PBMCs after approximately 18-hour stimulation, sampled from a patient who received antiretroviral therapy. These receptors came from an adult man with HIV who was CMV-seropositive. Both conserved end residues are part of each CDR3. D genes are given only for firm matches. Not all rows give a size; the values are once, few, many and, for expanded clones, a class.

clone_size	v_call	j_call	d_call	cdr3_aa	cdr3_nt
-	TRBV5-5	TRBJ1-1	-	CASSLADKAFF	TGTGCCAGCAGCTTGGCCGACAAAGCTTTCTTT
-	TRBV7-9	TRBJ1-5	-	CASSLGADQPQHF	TGTGCCAGCAGCTTAGGGGCAGATCAGCCCCAGCATTTT
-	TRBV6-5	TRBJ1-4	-	CASQGLNEKLFF	TGTGCCTCCCAGGGTCTAAATGAAAAACTGTTTTTT
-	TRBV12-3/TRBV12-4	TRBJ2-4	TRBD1	CASSSGQGGIQYF	TGTGCCAGCAGTTCGGGACAGGGAGGCATTCAGTACTTC
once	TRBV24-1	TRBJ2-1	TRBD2	CATSDLTSSGGNEQFF	TGTGCCACCAGTGATTTGACGTCTAGCGGGGGAAATGAGCAGTTCTTC
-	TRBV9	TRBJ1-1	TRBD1	CASSAETGRVTEAFF	TGTGCCAGCAGCGCAGAGACAGGGAGGGTCACTGAAGCTTTCTTT
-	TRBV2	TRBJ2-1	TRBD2	CASREGLAGAEQFF	TGTGCCAGCAGGGAGGGACTAGCGGGGGCTGAGCAGTTCTTC
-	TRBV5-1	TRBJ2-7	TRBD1	CASSSTGGSFNEQYF	TGCGCCAGCAGCTCGACAGGGGGCTCTTTTAACGAGCAGTACTTC
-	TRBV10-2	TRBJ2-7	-	CASSIPVPSEQYF	TGCGCCAGCTCTATTCCGGTTCCTTCCGAGCAGTACTTC
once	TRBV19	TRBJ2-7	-	CASSIRQFYEQYF	TGTGCCAGTAGTATACGGCAGTTCTACGAGCAGTACTTC
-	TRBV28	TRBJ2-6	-	CASTPQSSGANVLTF	TGTGCCAGCACCCCTCAGAGCTCTGGGGCCAACGTCCTGACTTTC
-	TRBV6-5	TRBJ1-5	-	CASSSAGDANQPQHF	TGTGCCAGCAGTTCCGCGGGGGATGCGAATCAGCCCCAGCATTTT
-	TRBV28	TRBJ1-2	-	CASSRGNYGYTF	TGTGCCAGCAGTCGAGGGAACTATGGCTACACCTTC
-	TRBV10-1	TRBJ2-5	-	CASSGSDQETQYF	TGCGCCAGCAGTGGCTCGGATCAAGAGACCCAGTACTTC
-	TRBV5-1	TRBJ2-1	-	CASSGGGFVNEQFF	TGCGCCAGCAGCGGAGGGGGGTTTGTAAATGAGCAGTTCTTC
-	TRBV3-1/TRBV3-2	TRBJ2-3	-	CASMGRNTQYF	TGTGCCAGCATGGGACGGAATACGCAGTATTTT
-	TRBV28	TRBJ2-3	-	CASNSYTDTQYF	TGTGCCAGCAATTCTTACACAGATACGCAGTATTTT
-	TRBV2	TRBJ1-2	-	CASSEADYYGYTF	TGTGCCAGCAGTGAAGCGGACTACTATGGCTACACCTTC
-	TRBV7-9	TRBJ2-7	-	CASSLGIFRNYEQYF	TGTGCCAGCAGCTTAGGCATCTTCCGGAACTACGAGCAGTACTTC
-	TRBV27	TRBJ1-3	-	CASSPLPDSGNTIYF	TGTGCCAGCAGTCCCCTCCCTGACTCTGGAAACACCATATATTTT
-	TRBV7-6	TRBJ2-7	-	CASSRSGAANYEQYF	TGTGCCAGCAGCCGTAGCGGAGCGGCGAACTACGAGCAGTACTTC
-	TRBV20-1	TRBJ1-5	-	CSASDSQSNQPQHF	TGCAGTGCTAGTGATTCCCAGAGCAATCAGCCCCAGCATTTT
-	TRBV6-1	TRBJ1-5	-	CASSERWDQPQHF	TGTGCCAGCAGTGAAAGGTGGGATCAGCCCCAGCATTTT
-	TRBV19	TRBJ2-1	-	CASSIQGRNEQFF	TGTGCCAGTAGTATACAGGGTAGGAATGAGCAGTTCTTC
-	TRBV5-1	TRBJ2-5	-	CASSTGTQGRETQYF	TGCGCCAGCAGCACCGGGACACAAGGCCGAGAGACCCAGTACTTC
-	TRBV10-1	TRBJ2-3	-	CASSESGSGFTPSTDTQYF	TGCGCCAGCAGTGAGTCGGGCAGTGGTTTCACCCCTAGCACAGATACGCAGTATTTT
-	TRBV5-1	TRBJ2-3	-	CASTPQGPTTDTQYF	TGCGCCAGCACCCCGCAGGGTCCCACCACAGATACGCAGTATTTT
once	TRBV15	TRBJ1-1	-	CATSRGRLRNTEAFF	TGTGCCACCAGCAGAGGGCGTCTCCGGAACACTGAAGCTTTCTTT
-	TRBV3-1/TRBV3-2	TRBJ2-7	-	CASSPKGYEQYF	TGTGCCAGCAGCCCCAAGGGTTACGAGCAGTACTTC
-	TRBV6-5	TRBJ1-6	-	CASSQRSGVDSPLHF	TGTGCCAGCAGTCAGCGATCGGGGGTTGATTCACCCCTCCACTTT
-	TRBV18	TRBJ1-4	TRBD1	CASSPRQGAGNEKLFF	TGTGCCAGCTCACCACGACAGGGGGCAGGTAATGAAAAACTGTTTTTT
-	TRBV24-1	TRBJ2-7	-	CATSDPGLEQYF	TGTGCCACCAGTGACCCAGGACTCGAGCAGTACTTC
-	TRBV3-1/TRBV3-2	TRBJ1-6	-	CASSPNRESPLHF	TGTGCCAGCAGTCCGAACAGGGAATCACCCCTCCACTTT
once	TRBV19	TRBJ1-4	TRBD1	CASSTDPGQTSEKLFF	TGTGCCAGTAGTACTGACCCGGGACAGACAAGTGAAAAACTGTTTTTT
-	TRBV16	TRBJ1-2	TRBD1	CASSQSTRGRNYGYTF	TGTGCCAGCAGCCAATCAACTAGGGGGCGAAATTATGGCTACACCTTC
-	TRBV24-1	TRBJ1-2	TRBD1	CATSVDRDHGYTF	TGTGCCACCAGTGTAGACAGGGATCATGGCTACACCTTC
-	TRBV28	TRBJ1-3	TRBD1	CASSLFTGGSGNTIYF	TGTGCCAGCAGTTTGTTCACAGGGGGCTCTGGAAACACCATATATTTT
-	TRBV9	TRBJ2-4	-	CASSVVDSKNIQYF	TGTGCCAGCAGCGTAGTGGACAGCAAAAACATTCAGTACTTC
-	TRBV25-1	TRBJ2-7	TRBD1	CASSDPGTGKQQYF	TGTGCCAGCAGTGATCCCGGGACAGGGAAACAGCAGTACTTC
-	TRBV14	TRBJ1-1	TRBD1	CASSYTGGWITEAFF	TGTGCCAGCAGCTACACAGGGGGCTGGATCACTGAAGCTTTCTTT
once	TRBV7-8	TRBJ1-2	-	CASSQLENYGYTF	TGTGCCAGCAGCCAACTCGAGAACTATGGCTACACCTTC
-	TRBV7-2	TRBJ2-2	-	CASSLTNTGELFF	TGTGCCAGCAGCTTGACAAACACCGGGGAGCTGTTTTTT
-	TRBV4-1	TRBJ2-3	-	CASSQGTIRTDTQYF	TGCGCCAGCAGCCAAGGAACGATCCGCACAGATACGCAGTATTTT
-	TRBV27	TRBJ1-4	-	CASSRAFGEKLFF	TGTGCCAGCAGCCGGGCGTTTGGAGAAAAACTGTTTTTT
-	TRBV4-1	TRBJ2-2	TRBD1	CASSQGRQGVEELFF	TGCGCCAGCAGCCAAGGTCGACAGGGGGTCGAGGAGCTGTTTTTT
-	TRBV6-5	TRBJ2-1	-	CASSPEGLTPPRLF	TGTGCCAGCAGTCCTGAGGGCTTGACTCCACCGAGGCTCTTC
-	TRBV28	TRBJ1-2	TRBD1	CASYRGLEDGYTF	TGTGCCAGCTACAGGGGCTTGGAGGATGGCTACACCTTC
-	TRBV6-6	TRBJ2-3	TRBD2	CASSYAGGGTPDTQYF	TGTGCCAGCAGTTACGCCGGGGGGGGTACTCCAGATACGCAGTATTTT
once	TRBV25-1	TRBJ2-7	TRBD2	CASSEVRSGLAGYEQYF	TGTGCCAGCAGTGAAGTTCGTTCAGGACTAGCAGGCTACGAGCAGTACTTC
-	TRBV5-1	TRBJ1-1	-	CASSLAGTVPMNTEAFF	TGCGCCAGCAGCTTGGCCGGGACTGTACCAATGAACACTGAAGCTTTCTTT
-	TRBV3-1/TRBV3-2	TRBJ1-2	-	CASSQQGDYGYTF	TGTGCCAGCAGCCAACAGGGTGACTATGGCTACACCTTC
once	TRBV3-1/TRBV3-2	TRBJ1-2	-	CASSRPGGNFYGYTF	TGTGCCAGCAGTCGTCCGGGGGGGAATTTTTATGGCTACACCTTC
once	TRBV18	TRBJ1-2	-	CASSPTAATNYGYTF	TGTGCCAGCTCACCGACTGCAGCAACTAACTATGGCTACACCTTC